The 27 T cell receptor beta chains reported below all come from one sample, sequenced in a study of a mutant IDH1 vaccine in newly diagnosed glioma. These receptors lack a known antigen. Specified time point: week 35, safety follow-up. The content of each vaccine dose was 300 ug of mutant IDH1 20-mer peptide, and topical imiquimod accompanied it. Method: immunoSEQ multiplex PCR; TCRdb's copy keeps in-frame clones and lacks some. Among about 72,000 clones listed, 84% were seen once. The source was PBMCs, collected from a glioma patient whose treatment included an IDH1 peptide vaccine. The origin of the receptors is a man in his late teens or twenties with glioma.

The chain couples TRBV5-1 to TRBJ1-1; D call uncertain. Germline assignment: CDR1 SGHRS and CDR2 YFSETQ. The CDR3 runs to 12 residues. The germline V and J ends were trimmed by 4 bases and 6 bases, with 10 bases remaining between them. The CDR3 bases are TGCGCCAGCAGCGGAGCAATCCCTGAAGCTTTCTTT. As protein: CASSGAIPEAFF.

This clone was counted once. The rearrangement uses TRBV5-1 and TRBJ1-1; unclear D gene. CDR1 SGHRS and CDR2 YFSETQ come from the germline V gene. V shed 0 bases and J shed 4 bases, with 10 bases lying between them. The CDR3 extends over 14 amino acids. The CDR3 loop reads CASSLAGGGTEAFF. The CDR3 DNA reads as TGCGCCAGCAGCTTGGCGGGTGGAGGCACTGAAGCTTTCTTT.

The chain couples TRBV18 to TRBJ2-3, with D perhaps assigned TRBD1 or TRBD2 (6 bases each). In germline, CDR1 is KGHSH, CDR2 LQKENI. The CDR3 has 14 amino acids. Between the trimmed V and J ends, which lost 3 bases and 6 bases, there was a span of 13 bases. The CDR3 nucleotides are TGTGCCAGCTCACCGGATACGGGGGCGGATACGCAGTATTTT. Translation: CASSPDTGADTQYF.

This clone appeared a few times. The chain employs TRBV10-1 and TRBJ1-5; D perhaps matches TRBD1 (6 bases). Trimming removed 8 bases at V and 0 bases at J, with 17 bases between. Germline assignment: CDR1 WNHNN and CDR2 SYGVQD (reference sequence). The CDR3 runs 16 residues. The CDR3 here is CASAKDRTFSNQPQHF. As DNA, the CDR3 is TGCGCCAGCGCTAAAGACAGGACCTTTAGCAATCAGCCCCAGCATTTT.

The chain is built from TRBV7-9 and TRBJ2-7; D call uncertain. The germline V gene encodes CDR1 SEHNR and CDR2 FQNEAQ (reference sequence). The CDR3 extends over 13 amino acids. V lost 5 bases to trimming and J lost 5 bases, with 13 bases between them. The CDR3 protein is CASSPFPSDEQYF. CDR3 nucleotides: TGTGCCAGCAGCCCTTTCCCCTCGGACGAGCAGTACTTC.

The gene calls are TRBV6-5 and TRBJ1-1, with D perhaps matching TRBD1 (5 bases). Germline V gene sequence: CDR1 MNHEY, CDR2 SVGAGI. This CDR3 comprises 13 residues. The V end was cut by 6 bases, the J end by 5 bases, with 13 bases between. The CDR3 sequence: CASSRRGVTEAFF. The CDR3 DNA reads as TGTGCCAGCAGCCGACGAGGGGTAACTGAAGCTTTCTTT.

This chain connects TRBV7-2 to TRBJ1-2, with D unclear. Trimming stripped 4 bases from V and 5 bases from J, with 14 bases between. CDR1 and CDR2 from the germline V gene are SGHTA and FQGNSA. This CDR3 has 14 amino acids. CDR3 in DNA: TGTGCCAGCAGCTACCCGGGAAAGGGTTATGGCTACACCTTC. It is translated as CASSYPGKGYGYTF.

This clone was counted a few times. The chain has TRBV7-9 and TRBJ2-4, with TRBD1 matching over 10 bases. The germline V gene has CDR1 SEHNR and CDR2 FQNEAQ (reference sequence). Trimming removed 4 bases from V and 1 base from J; junction bases left unmatched: 4. The CDR3 totals 16 residues. In DNA form, the CDR3 reads TGTGCCAGCAGCTCACCGGGACAGGGGGCCAAAAACATTCAGTACTTC. It translates to CASSSPGQGAKNIQYF.

In this sample, this clone turned up a few times. The chain uses TRBV19 and TRBJ2-1, with D possibly matching TRBD2 (5 bases). Germline values: CDR1 LNHDA, CDR2 SQIVND (reference sequence). The CDR3 is 16 residues long. The V gene lost 1 base and the J gene lost 0 bases, with 10 bases spanning the gap. CDR3 bases: TGTGCCAGTAGTATAGGTGAGCGGCGCTCCTACAATGAGCAGTTCTTC. Translated: CASSIGERRSYNEQFF.

The chain joins TRBV7-9 to TRBJ1-5, with D unresolved. The CDR3 loop spans 13 amino acids. Trimming removed 0 bases from V and 6 bases from J, with 6 bases in between. CDR1 is SEHNR, CDR2 FQNEAQ, per germline (reference sequence). The CDR3 protein is CASSLASFQPQHF. CDR3 nucleotide sequence: TGTGCCAGCAGCTTAGCCAGTTTTCAGCCCCAGCATTTT. The whole variable domain, remainder taken from reference TRBV7-9 and TRBJ1-5, is DTGVSQNPRHKITKRGQNVTFRCDPISEHNRLYWYRQTLGQGPEFLTYFQNEAQLEKSRLLSDRFSAERPKGSFSTLEIQRTEQGDSAMYLCASSLASFQPQHFGDGTRLSIL.

The rearrangement uses TRBV27 and TRBJ2-7; 14 positions match TRBD2. Germline assignment: CDR1 MNHEY and CDR2 SMNVEV (reference sequence). The CDR3 loop spans 15 amino acids. The V gene end was trimmed by 6 bases and the J gene end by 2 bases; junction bases not matched to a gene: 3. The CDR3 DNA is TGTGCCAGCAGACGGACTAGCGGGAGGACCTACGAGCAGTACTTC. Residues: CASRRTSGRTYEQYF.

The V gene is TRBV19, the J gene TRBJ2-7; perhaps TRBD1 as D (6 bases). Germline-derived CDR1 and CDR2 are LNHDA and SQIVND (reference sequence). The CDR3 is made up of 12 amino acids. Between the trimmed V and J ends, which lost 10 bases and 7 bases, there was a span of 17 bases. In DNA form, the CDR3 reads TGTGCCACAAAAAGTGGGGGCCGGGAGCAGTACTTC. Translation gives CATKSGGREQYF.

This clone was recorded only once. The CDR3 DNA reads TGCGCCAGCAGCCAAGATGACAGGAGTAACTATGGCTACACCTTC. It translates to CASSQDDRSNYGYTF. The J gene is TRBJ1-2, the V gene TRBV4-3; maybe TRBD1 (6 bases). This CDR3 has 15 residues. CDR1 LGHNA and CDR2 YSLEER come from the germline V gene. The V and J ends lost 0 bases and 1 base respectively, with 9 bases between them.

This clone was seen once. The chain has TRBV6-1 and TRBJ1-5; a weak D match, TRBD1 (5 bases). Trimming cost V 7 bases and J 10 bases, with 17 bases left between them. Germline V lookup: CDR1 MNHNS, CDR2 SASEGT. The CDR3 is made up of 13 amino acids. CDR3: CASITGTGVPQHF. The CDR3 DNA reads as TGTGCCAGCATAACGGGCACAGGCGTTCCCCAGCATTTT.

The genes are TRBV9 and TRBJ1-1, with 10 positions matching TRBD1. Trimming at V came to 4 bases and at J to 4 bases, leaving 13 bases not matched to a gene. This CDR3 spans 17 amino acids. Germline CDR1 and CDR2: SGDLS and YYNGEE. CDR3 nucleotide sequence: TGTGCCAGCAGCCCGAAGACAGGGGGCGCTTGGGGCACTGAAGCTTTCTTT. Translating it yields CASSPKTGGAWGTEAFF. The whole variable domain, filled in from reference TRBV9 and TRBJ1-1, reads DSGVTQTPKHLITATGQRVTLRCSPRSGDLSVYWYQQSLDQGLQFLIQYYNGEERAKGNILERFSAQQFPDLHSELNLSSLELGDSALYFCASSPKTGGAWGTEAFFGQGTRLTVV.

This clone was seen more than once but under ten times. The rearrangement joins TRBV4-2 to TRBJ1-2, with a possible D match to TRBD1 (5 bases). Germline V gene lookup returns CDR1 LGHNA and CDR2 YNFKEQ. CDR3 length: 12 amino acids. The ends were cut back, 2 bases at V and 8 bases at J, with 9 bases in the middle. In DNA form, the CDR3 reads TGTGCCAGCAGCCAATGGGGGGTAGGCTACACCTTC. Translated, it gives CASSQWGVGYTF.

CDR3 residues: CASSQLGGRTEQYF. The CDR3 DNA follows: TGTGCCAGCAGCCAATTGGGGGGGCGCACCGAGCAGTACTTC. This chain links TRBV14 with TRBJ2-7; tentative D call: TRBD2 (7 bases). Per germline, CDR1 SGHDN and CDR2 FVKESK. Trimming stripped 2 bases from V and 6 bases from J, with 14 bases between. This CDR3 spans 14 amino acids.

The chain couples TRBV5-5 to TRBJ1-1; no definite D call. CDR3 length: 14 amino acids. Germline values: CDR1 SGHKS, CDR2 YYEKEE (reference sequence). V lost 2 bases and J lost 0, with 8 bases in between. The CDR3 DNA follows: TGTGCCAGCAGCTTAATGAAGCTGAACACTGAAGCTTTCTTT. Translating it yields CASSLMKLNTEAFF.

The chain recombines TRBV6-5 with TRBJ2-1; D is possibly TRBD1 (6 bases). V shed 4 bases and J shed 9 bases, with 16 bases lying between them. The CDR3 is made up of 14 amino acids. The germline V gene has CDR1 MNHEY and CDR2 SVGAGI. The CDR3 region has the DNA TGTGCCAGCAGTTCCCGTCGACAGGCCCGTGAGCAGTTCTTC. Residues: CASSSRRQAREQFF.

This chain uses TRBV19 with TRBJ1-1, with D tentatively TRBD1 (5 bases). Trimming cost V 0 bases and J 5 bases, with 7 bases left between them. Germline lookup yields CDR1 LNHDA and CDR2 SQIVND (reference sequence). There are 13 residues in the CDR3. CDR3 sequence (DNA): TGTGCCAGTAGTATAGAAGGGGTAACTGAAGCTTTCTTT. Its translation: CASSIEGVTEAFF.

This chain connects TRBV6-5 to TRBJ1-2; tentative D call: TRBD1 (5 bases). This CDR3 comprises 15 residues. Deletions cut 0 bases from V and 5 bases from J, with 13 bases between. Per the germline V gene, CDR1 is MNHEY and CDR2 is SVGAGI. DNA for the CDR3: TGTGCCAGCAGTTACTCGGGACGGGGATCTTATGGCTACACCTTC. The encoded protein is CASSYSGRGSYGYTF.

The chain uses TRBV7-2 and TRBJ2-5, with 7 positions matching TRBD2. V shed 0 bases, J shed 3 bases, and the junction held 10 bases outside the gene matches. CDR1 SGHTA and CDR2 FQGNSA come from the germline V gene. This CDR3 is 17 amino acids long. CDR3 DNA sequence: TGTGCCAGCAGCTTAGCGATTGGGTGGCTAGCGGAAGAGACCCAGTACTTC. Protein: CASSLAIGWLAEETQYF.

This chain joins TRBV18 and TRBJ2-1, with D hard to call. The CDR3 is 13 residues long. V lost 8 bases, J lost 1 base, and 9 bases lay in between. Germline CDR1 and CDR2: KGHSH and LQKENI. The CDR3 sequence: CASGVASYNEQFF. CDR3 nucleotides: TGTGCCAGCGGAGTAGCTTCCTACAATGAGCAGTTCTTC.

The chain employs TRBV21-1 and TRBJ2-5; the D segment call TRBD1 is taken from the table without a DNA check. TRBV21-1 is described as a pseudogene. The CDR3 contains 13 residues. The CDR3 protein is CASSKDRGETQYF. The CDR3 coding sequence is TGTGCCAGCAGCAAAGACAGGGGGGAGACCCAGTACTTC.

The chain combines TRBV5-1 with TRBJ2-7, with D possibly TRBD2 on 5 matching bases. This CDR3 comprises 17 residues. In germline, CDR1 is SGHRS, CDR2 YFSETQ. V gave up 0 bases and J gave up 5 bases, with 21 bases separating them. The CDR3: CASSLDIRGSLRNEQYF. Written as DNA, the CDR3 is TGCGCCAGCAGCTTGGACATACGAGGGTCGTTGCGGAACGAGCAGTACTTC.

The chain links TRBV28 to TRBJ2-3; D unclear. The CDR3 loop spans 14 amino acids. V lost 5 bases, J lost 6 bases, and 15 bases lay in between. Germline CDR1 MDHEN, CDR2 SYDVKM. CDR3 amino acids: CASSPLRGGDTQYF. CDR3 nucleotide sequence: TGTGCCAGCAGTCCCCTACGTGGTGGGGATACGCAGTATTTT.

V and J are TRBV7-6 and TRBJ2-5, with D possibly TRBD2 on 6 matching bases. V lost 4 bases and J 1 base, leaving 13 bases between the germline ends. CDR1 SGHVS and CDR2 FNYEAQ come from the germline V gene. The CDR3 is made up of 15 amino acids. The CDR3 loop is CASSSRTNIQETQYF. CDR3 in DNA: TGTGCCAGCAGCTCCCGGACTAACATCCAAGAGACCCAGTACTTC. Full variable domain (outside the CDR3, taken from reference TRBV7-6 and TRBJ2-5): GAGVSQSPRYKVTKRGQDVALRCDPISGHVSLYWYRQALGQGPEFLTYFNYEAQQDKSGLPNDRFSAERPEGSISTLTIQRTEQRDSAMYRCASSSRTNIQETQYFGPGTRLLVL.